What follows are 23 T cell receptor beta chains derived from one specimen sequenced in a study of blood T cell repertoires in COVID-19. The data were produced by immunoSEQ multiplex PCR, yet TCRdb's version contains in-frame clones alone and is incomplete. Of roughly 340,000 clones listed, over 80% are singletons. Material: peripheral blood. The receptors come from a woman between 50 and 59 years old with COVID-19, enrolled during active disease.

This clone showed up just a few times. This sequence joins TRBV10-1 and TRBJ1-2, with 7 bases that match TRBD1. Germline lookup yields CDR1 WNHNN and CDR2 SYGVQD (reference sequence). Unmatched junction bases numbered 11, after V lost 6 bases and J lost 4 bases. This CDR3 contains 15 residues. CDR3 sequence: CASSDDRAGSYGYTF. The CDR3, as DNA: TGCGCCAGCAGCGACGACAGGGCCGGTAGCTATGGCTACACCTTC.

The rearrangement uses TRBV21-1 and TRBJ2-7; the table's TRBD2 call for D was not verified on the DNA. TRBV21-1 is deemed a pseudogene. The CDR3 has 14 amino acids. This chain's CDR3 is CARLLPGTNYEQYF. CDR3 nucleotides: TGTGCCAGACTACTTCCCGGGACTAACTACGAGCAGTACTTC.

The rearrangement uses TRBV27 and TRBJ2-3, with 7 bases lining up with TRBD1. From germline, CDR1 is MNHEY and CDR2 SMNVEV (reference sequence). The CDR3 length is 16 residues. With V trimmed by 5 bases and J by 2 bases, 10 bases remained unmatched. The DNA for the CDR3 is TGTGCCAGCAGTCCCCCTGCCGGGACAGACACAGATACGCAGTATTTT. This gives the protein CASSPPAGTDTDTQYF.

In DNA, the CDR3 is TGTGCCAGCAGCCCGACAAGAGCTTATGGCTACACCTTC. Its protein product is CASSPTRAYGYTF. The rearrangement uses TRBV5-6 and TRBJ1-2; no clear D gene. The germline V gene has CDR1 SGHDT and CDR2 YYEEEE. The CDR3 is 13 residues long. Between the trimmed V and J ends, which lost 4 bases and 5 bases, there was a span of 12 bases. The whole variable domain, filled in from reference TRBV5-6 and TRBJ1-2, reads DAGVTQSPTHLIKTRGQQVTLRCSPKSGHDTVSWYQQALGQGPQFIFQYYEEEERQRGNFPDRFSGHQFPNYSSELNVNALLLGDSALYLCASSPTRAYGYTFGSGTRLTVV.

This chain uses TRBV7-9 with TRBJ2-7; 11 bases are shared with TRBD2. The germline V gene encodes CDR1 SEHNR and CDR2 FQNEAQ (reference sequence). The length of the CDR3 is 18 residues. Trimming took 8 bases from V and 5 from J; bases not matched to a gene: 20. The CDR3 DNA is TGTGCCAGCGGCACACTAGCGGGAGATCGTCAGTTTCATAACGAGCAGTACTTC. As protein: CASGTLAGDRQFHNEQYF.

This chain connects TRBV5-1 to TRBJ2-1; D not certain. With 0 bases removed from V and 5 bases from J, the gap between germline ends came to 12 bases. Germline V lookup: CDR1 SGHRS, CDR2 YFSETQ. This CDR3 is 15 amino acids long. CDR3 residues: CASSLVATVNNEQFF. The CDR3, as DNA: TGCGCCAGCAGCTTGGTCGCAACGGTTAACAATGAGCAGTTCTTC.

The rearrangement uses TRBV5-1 and TRBJ2-7; 8 bases fit TRBD1. V shed 0 bases and J 5 bases; nucleotides not matched to a gene: 7. CDR1 SGHRS and CDR2 YFSETQ come from the germline V gene. The CDR3 runs 15 residues. In DNA form, the CDR3 reads TGCGCCAGCAGCTTGGCCGGACAGGGTGCTAACGAGCAGTACTTC. This gives the protein CASSLAGQGANEQYF.

The rearrangement uses TRBV27 and TRBJ1-1; 7 bases agree with TRBD1. CDR1 is MNHEY, CDR2 SMNVEV, per germline (reference sequence). After removal of 3 bases from V and 1 base from J, the junction contained 2 bases not matched to a gene. The CDR3 totals 14 residues. The DNA of the CDR3 is TGTGCCAGCAGTTTCGGGACAGAGAACACTGAAGCTTTCTTT. It encodes CASSFGTENTEAFF.

This clone has just a few counts. This chain uses TRBV24-1 with TRBJ1-2, with D perhaps matching TRBD1 (5 bases). There are 14 residues in the CDR3. Trimming removed 9 bases at V and 5 bases at J, with 18 bases between. CDR1 KGHDR and CDR2 SFDVKD come from the germline V gene. CDR3 residues: CATADGAGLYGYTF. As DNA, the CDR3 is TGTGCCACCGCCGATGGGGCAGGGTTATATGGCTACACCTTC.

This chain joins TRBV5-1 and TRBJ2-2; TRBD2 might be the D (6 bases). CDR3 length: 14 amino acids. Trimming stripped 8 bases from V and 5 bases from J, with 16 bases between. Germline V gene data show CDR1 as SGHRS and CDR2 as YFSETQ. Here the CDR3 DNA reads TGCGCCAGTAGACGGGAGTCTGAAACCGGGGAGCTGTTTTTT. As protein: CASRRESETGELFF.

The chain is built from TRBV19 and TRBJ1-5, with TRBD1 identical over 9 bases. The CDR3 spans 22 residues. Trimming at V came to 3 bases and at J to 6 bases, leaving 27 bases not matched to a gene. Germline V gene data show CDR1 as LNHDA and CDR2 as SQIVND (reference sequence). CDR3 in amino acids: CASSIQAVSLRDRVRRGQPQHF. The CDR3 region has the DNA TGTGCCAGTAGTATTCAGGCAGTCAGTCTACGGGACAGGGTGAGGAGGGGTCAGCCCCAGCATTTT. Filled out from reference TRBV19 and TRBJ1-5, the complete variable domain reads DGGITQSPKYLFRKEGQNVTLSCEQNLNHDAMYWYRQDPGQGLRLIYYSQIVNDFQKGDIAEGYSVSREKKESFPLTVTSAQKNPTAFYLCASSIQAVSLRDRVRRGQPQHFGDGTRLSIL.

The chain recombines TRBV7-8 with TRBJ2-3; unclear D gene. The CDR3 consists of 14 residues. V lost 2 bases and J lost 0, with 6 bases in between. Looked up from germline, CDR1 is SGHVS and CDR2 is FQNEAQ. The CDR3 DNA reads TGTGCCAGCAGCTTACTTGAGAGCACAGATACGCAGTATTTT. Residues: CASSLLESTDTQYF.

This rearrangement joins TRBV7-9 to TRBJ1-6, with D maybe TRBD1 (5 bases). CDR1 and CDR2 (germline): SEHNR, FQNEAQ (reference sequence). V lost 10 bases to trimming and J lost 7 bases, with 26 bases between them. The CDR3 sequence is 17 residues long. The CDR3 nucleotides read TGTGCCACCGAACTCCGTCAGGGTGGGTCTCGAAATTCACCCCTCCACTTT. Protein sequence: CATELRQGGSRNSPLHF.

The chain is built from TRBV7-8 and TRBJ1-2, with 10 bases fitting TRBD1. The V segment lost 3 bases and the J segment 1 base; nucleotides outside the gene matches: 5. CDR3 length: 16 amino acids. Germline assignment: CDR1 SGHVS and CDR2 FQNEAQ. This CDR3 reads CASSLEGTGVNYGYTF. The CDR3 nucleotides read TGTGCCAGCAGCTTGGAAGGGACAGGGGTTAACTATGGCTACACCTTC.

The chain links TRBV11-2 to TRBJ1-2, with D hard to call. V lost 1 base and J 8 bases, leaving 17 bases between the germline ends. The CDR3 contains 15 residues. The germline gives CDR1 SGHAT, CDR2 FQNNGV. CDR3 protein: CASSLGFPGTRGYTF. For the CDR3, the DNA is TGTGCCAGCAGCTTAGGGTTCCCAGGCACTCGGGGCTACACCTTC.

The chain links TRBV7-2 to TRBJ2-3; 7 nucleotides match TRBD2. The CDR3 contains 15 residues. The junction had 9 bases not matched to a gene; V was cut back by 7 bases and J by 2 bases. Germline V lookup: CDR1 SGHTA, CDR2 FQGNSA. In DNA, the CDR3 is TGTGCCAGCACCACCGGGACTAAGTTCACAGATACGCAGTATTTT. Encoded protein: CASTTGTKFTDTQYF.

The chain uses TRBV27 and TRBJ2-5, with TRBD1 matching 7 bases. The CDR3 extends over 15 amino acids. Trimming at V came to 5 bases and at J to 1 base, leaving 7 bases not matched to a gene. Germline CDR1 and CDR2: MNHEY and SMNVEV (reference sequence). CDR3 sequence reads: CASSPIRDSQETQYF. CDR3 bases: TGTGCCAGCAGTCCAATCCGGGACAGCCAAGAGACCCAGTACTTC.

The rearrangement uses TRBV9 and TRBJ2-3; 7 positions agree with TRBD1. The CDR3 length is 16 residues. V gave up 0 bases and J gave up 6 bases; unmatched junction bases: 10. CDR1 SGDLS and CDR2 YYNGEE come from the germline V gene. The CDR3 protein is CASSVGRGPLSDTQYF. CDR3 in DNA: TGTGCCAGCAGCGTAGGAAGGGGGCCCTTATCGGATACGCAGTATTTT.

V gene TRBV4-1 combines with J gene TRBJ2-4, with D perhaps TRBD1 (7 bases). The CDR3 sequence is 20 residues long. V lost 1 base to trimming and J lost 6 bases, with 28 bases between them. The germline V gene has CDR1 MGHRA and CDR2 YSYEKL. CDR3 sequence: CASSQVGGGRGHDTRNIQYF. The DNA of the CDR3 is TGCGCCAGCAGCCAAGTAGGAGGGGGCCGAGGGCATGATACGCGAAACATTCAGTACTTC.

The CDR3: CASRISGTRTDTQYF. The CDR3 DNA sequence: TGTGCCAGTAGGATTAGCGGAACCCGCACAGATACGCAGTATTTT. The chain combines TRBV6-6 with TRBJ2-3; perhaps TRBD2 as D (6 bases). CDR1 is MNHNY, CDR2 SVGAGI, per germline (reference sequence). V was trimmed by 9 bases and J by 1 base, leaving 17 bases between them. The CDR3 loop spans 15 amino acids.

V and J are TRBV19 and TRBJ2-1; 9 bases map to TRBD2. V gave up 7 bases and J gave up 6 bases; unmatched junction bases: 7. Germline V gives CDR1 LNHDA, CDR2 SQIVND (reference sequence). This CDR3 contains 14 residues. This chain's CDR3 is CASTAGLAPNEQFF. In DNA, the CDR3 is TGTGCCAGTACAGCGGGACTAGCTCCCAATGAGCAGTTCTTC.

The chain joins TRBV18 to TRBJ2-7; unclear D gene. Germline V gene lookup returns CDR1 KGHSH and CDR2 LQKENI. The CDR3 has 12 amino acids. The V end lost 3 bases, the J end lost 6 bases, and 9 bases lay between the germline ends. The chain's CDR3 is CASSPRYTEQYF. CDR3 bases: TGTGCCAGCTCACCGAGGTACACCGAGCAGTACTTC.

The chain uses TRBV5-1 and TRBJ2-5, with TRBD2 matching 13 bases. Germline CDR1 and CDR2: SGHRS and YFSETQ. This CDR3 is 17 amino acids long. V dropped 3 bases and J dropped 2; count of bases not matched to a gene: 7. CDR3 protein: CASSWGRTSGGQETQYF. For the CDR3, the DNA is TGCGCCAGCAGCTGGGGGCGGACTAGCGGGGGACAAGAGACCCAGTACTTC.